This T cell receptor beta chain was captured by sequencing in a study of blood T cell repertoires in COVID-19. Study information: Sites in the United States, Italy and Spain provided acute and convalescent COVID-19 samples. Sample material is recorded as cDNA or gDNA derived from T cells, B-cell-depleted T cells, or PBMCs.

Generated by immunoSEQ multiplex PCR, the TCRdb table keeps only in-frame clones and is missing some. In the table there are around 260,000 clones, 85% of which are singletons. After removal of 8 bases from V and 0 bases from J, the junction contained 10 bases not matched to a gene. The CDR3 runs 15 residues. Germline CDR1 and CDR2: MDHEN and SYDVKM. The source of this sequence is a human donor in a cohort sampled during active COVID-19. Material: peripheral blood. This chain links TRBV28 with TRBJ2-7, with 7 positions matching TRBD2. Here the CDR3 reads CASFDTGTNSYEQYF. CDR3 sequence (DNA): TGTGCCAGCTTTGACACCGGGACTAACTCCTACGAGCAGTACTTC.